The 24 T cell receptor beta chains listed next were all sequenced from one sample in a study of preoperative IRX-2 immunotherapy in early breast cancer. Using immunoSEQ multiplex PCR, the repertoire was profiled, and TCRdb retains in-frame clones only, with some absent. The sample contains over 9,500 clones, 80% to 85% of which appear only once. The treatment denotes: preoperative locoregional IRX-2 cytokine immunotherapy. The sample in question was lymph node tissue, obtained before IRX-2 immunotherapy. The receptor set was obtained from a human donor with breast cancer.

The chain combines TRBV6-8 with TRBJ2-3; D may match TRBD1 or TRBD2 (6 bases each). From germline, CDR1 is MNHGY and CDR2 SAAAGT. Trimming stripped 6 bases from V and 3 bases from J, with 13 bases between. CDR3 length equals 14 residues. CDR3 nucleotides: TGTGCCAGCAGAACGGGGGCTGGTACAGATACGCAGTATTTT. This sequence encodes CASRTGAGTDTQYF.

This chain links TRBV23-1 with TRBJ1-1, with D uncertain. TRBV23-1 falls under the ORF class, with uncertain function. This CDR3 has 16 residues. The V gene lost 6 bases and the J gene lost 0 bases, with 17 bases spanning the gap. The CDR3 protein is CASSQDLTNMNTEAFF. The DNA of the CDR3 is TGCGCCAGCAGCCAAGATCTCACTAACATGAACACTGAAGCTTTCTTT.

The CDR3 sequence is CASSPEGLAGGPTGTDTQYF. The DNA of the CDR3 is TGCGCCAGCAGCCCAGAAGGACTAGCGGGAGGGCCAACGGGCACAGATACGCAGTATTTT. The chain carries TRBV23-1 and TRBJ2-3; 15 positions agree with TRBD2. TRBV23-1 is an open reading frame, and its role is uncertain. This CDR3 comprises 20 residues. The J segment lost 1 base and the V segment lost 6 bases, leaving 14 bases of the junction unmatched.

This chain connects TRBV6-8 to TRBJ1-4; D might be TRBD1 (5 bases). V was shortened by 6 bases and J by 6 bases, with 14 bases between the two germline ends. Germline CDR1 is MNHGY and CDR2 is SAAAGT. The CDR3 extends over 14 amino acids. This CDR3 is CASRLKGQHEKLFF. In DNA, the CDR3 is TGTGCCAGCAGGCTAAAAGGACAACATGAAAAACTGTTTTTT.

This clone occurred a few times. The CDR3 here is CASGPGTPPSTDTQYF. The DNA of the CDR3 is TGTGCTAGTGGTCCCGGGACACCGCCTAGCACAGATACGCAGTATTTT. The chain employs TRBV12-5 and TRBJ2-3; maybe TRBD1 (6 bases). CDR1 LGHNT and CDR2 FRNRAP come from the germline V gene. This CDR3 has 16 amino acids. V lost 5 bases, J lost 0 bases, and 15 bases lay in between.

The chain carries TRBV1 and TRBJ2-1; the table's D call, TRBD1, has no DNA check behind it. TRBV1 is recorded as a pseudogene. There are 17 residues in the CDR3. The CDR3 coding sequence is TGCGCCAGCAGCCAAAGAGGGGGGACAGGGTCCTACAATGAGCAGTTCTTC. Residues: CASSQRGGTGSYNEQFF.

This sequence joins TRBV14 and TRBJ2-5, with TRBD1 matching 8 bases. V lost 7 bases and J lost 5; bases outside the gene matches: 21. The CDR3 runs 18 residues. Germline-derived CDR1 and CDR2 are SGHDN and FVKESK. The CDR3 DNA follows: TGTGCCAGCAACCCAGGGGGCGATTTTTATGAGGAGAGGGAGACCCAGTACTTC. Translated, it gives CASNPGGDFYEERETQYF.

The chain employs TRBV6-8 and TRBJ2-7; 7 bases agree with TRBD1. Germline values: CDR1 MNHGY, CDR2 SAAAGT. V lost 6 bases and J lost 5; bases outside the gene matches: 19. The CDR3 extends over 17 amino acids. The CDR3 reads CASSRTRGPEVRDEQYF. CDR3 nucleotides: TGTGCCAGCAGCCGCACAAGGGGGCCCGAGGTTAGGGACGAGCAGTACTTC.

This chain uses TRBV6-8 with TRBJ1-2, with a weak D call TRBD1 (5 bases). The CDR3 runs to 12 residues. Germline V gene sequence: CDR1 MNHGY, CDR2 SAAAGT. Between the trimmed V and J ends, which lost 2 bases and 5 bases, there was a span of 6 bases. In DNA form, the CDR3 reads TGTGCCAGCAGTTACCGGGGGTATGGCTACACCTTC. This gives the protein CASSYRGYGYTF.

This clone appeared once. This chain connects TRBV7-1 to TRBJ2-7; TRBD2 aligns across 11 bases. TRBV7-1 is known as an ORF, though its function is uncertain. V was clipped by 4 bases and J by 2 bases; unmatched bases: 16. The CDR3 spans 19 residues. CDR3: CASSLDVWLAGGTPYEQYF. CDR3 DNA: TGTGCCAGCAGCTTAGACGTCTGGCTAGCGGGAGGCACTCCCTACGAGCAGTACTTC.

J is TRBJ1-1 and V is TRBV15; D perhaps matches TRBD1 (5 bases). Germline V gene sequence: CDR1 LNHNV, CDR2 YYDKDF (reference sequence). V dropped 5 bases and J dropped 1 base, with 14 bases sitting between them. The CDR3 is 15 residues long. The DNA of the CDR3 is TGTGCCACCAGCGAAGGGACCGTGGGGAACACTGAAGCTTTCTTT. It translates to CATSEGTVGNTEAFF. The variable domain in full, with the rest retrieved from reference TRBV15 and TRBJ1-1, is DAMVIQNPRYQVTQFGKPVTLSCSQTLNHNVMYWYQQKSSQAPKLLFHYYDKDFNNEADTPDNFQSRRPNTSFCFLDIRSPGLGDTAMYLCATSEGTVGNTEAFFGQGTRLTVV.

This clone was recorded only once. The chain uses TRBV15 and TRBJ2-2; possible D gene TRBD2, 7 bases. Germline V gene lookup returns CDR1 LNHNV and CDR2 YYDKDF (reference sequence). This CDR3 spans 15 amino acids. V lost 6 bases and J lost 4, with 15 bases in between. CDR3 nucleotides: TGTGCCACCAGTCGGGCGGGGGCCGGCACCGGGGAGCTGTTTTTT. This encodes CATSRAGAGTGELFF.

The chain combines TRBV5-1 with TRBJ2-7; 11 nucleotides agree with TRBD2. The junction had 7 bases not matched to a gene; V was cut back by 3 bases and J by 5 bases. The CDR3 consists of 15 residues. Germline lookup yields CDR1 SGHRS and CDR2 YFSETQ. The chain's CDR3 is CASSWSPGLADEQYF. The CDR3 DNA follows: TGCGCCAGCAGCTGGAGTCCGGGACTAGCGGACGAGCAGTACTTC.

V usage is TRBV19 and J usage is TRBJ1-4; 7 nucleotides agree with TRBD1. The CDR3 covers 15 residues. Germline values: CDR1 LNHDA, CDR2 SQIVND (reference sequence). Trimming took 5 bases from V and 2 from J; bases not matched to a gene: 5. The CDR3 DNA is TGTGCCAGTAGTGAACAGGGGACTACTAATGAAAAACTGTTTTTT. Protein product: CASSEQGTTNEKLFF.

The chain is built from TRBV18 and TRBJ2-7, with 12 bases matching TRBD1. The V gene's germline CDR1 is KGHSH and CDR2 LQKENI. J lost 4 bases, V lost 6 bases, and 4 bases had no gene match. CDR3 length: 14 residues. DNA for the CDR3: TGTGCCAGCTCTCCGGGACAGGGGGCGTACGAGCAGTACTTC. It is translated as CASSPGQGAYEQYF.

The chain links TRBV11-3 to TRBJ2-6, with D hard to call. There are 14 residues in the CDR3. Looked up from germline, CDR1 is SGHNT and CDR2 is YENEEA. V shed 8 bases and J shed 1 base, with 9 bases lying between them. Here the CDR3 reads CASGSVSGANVLTF. The CDR3 nucleotides read TGTGCCAGCGGTTCGGTTTCTGGGGCCAACGTCCTGACTTTC.

Only a few counts were recorded for this clone. The V call is TRBV6-8, the J call TRBJ1-3; 11 bases line up with TRBD1. J gave up 0 bases and V 2 bases, and 3 bases lay outside the gene matches. The CDR3 extends over 17 amino acids. Germline V gene data show CDR1 as MNHGY and CDR2 as SAAAGT. Here the CDR3 DNA reads TGTGCCAGCAGTTACGGACAGGGGGCAACCTCTGGAAACACCATATATTTT. Translating gives CASSYGQGATSGNTIYF.

This chain uses TRBV5-1 with TRBJ1-4, with unresolved D. The CDR3 covers 15 residues. Trimming cost V 0 bases and J 0 bases, with 6 bases left between them. CDR1 is SGHRS, CDR2 YFSETQ, per germline. CDR3 sequence reads: CASSLGSATNEKLFF. In DNA form, the CDR3 reads TGCGCCAGCAGCTTGGGCTCAGCAACTAATGAAAAACTGTTTTTT.

The DNA for the CDR3 is TGTGCCAGCAGCCTAAGACAGGGGAACACCGGGGAGCTGTTTTTT. Its protein product is CASSLRQGNTGELFF. This sequence joins TRBV11-3 and TRBJ2-2; the match to TRBD1 covers 7 bases. This CDR3 region has 15 residues. V lost 5 bases, J lost 1 base, and 4 bases stayed unmatched. Looked up from germline, CDR1 is SGHNT and CDR2 is YENEEA.

CDR3 residues: CASNRGKSYNEQFF. CDR3 in DNA: TGTGCCAGTAACAGGGGAAAGTCCTACAATGAGCAGTTCTTC. The chain carries TRBV19 and TRBJ2-1; 7 bases are a match to TRBD1. The V gene's germline CDR1 is LNHDA and CDR2 SQIVND (reference sequence). After removal of 7 bases from V and 1 base from J, the junction contained 4 bases not matched to a gene. This CDR3 contains 14 residues.

This clone was seen a few times. This chain connects TRBV7-1 to TRBJ2-3; 7 positions agree with TRBD2. TRBV7-1 is an ORF, and what it does is uncertain. The CDR3 spans 14 residues. V gave up 5 bases and J gave up 6 bases; unmatched junction bases: 8. CDR3 DNA: TGTGCCAGCAGCCCGGAGGGGAGGGCGGATACGCAGTATTTT. Amino acid sequence: CASSPEGRADTQYF.

The V call is TRBV18, the J call TRBJ1-1; D is undetermined. In germline, CDR1 is KGHSH, CDR2 LQKENI. The CDR3 is made up of 17 amino acids. Trimming stripped 0 bases from V and 0 bases from J, with 14 bases between. The CDR3 reads CASSPPGLVTMNTEAFF. Written as DNA, the CDR3 is TGTGCCAGCTCACCACCAGGGTTGGTAACCATGAACACTGAAGCTTTCTTT.

V gene TRBV29-1 combines with J gene TRBJ2-3; 12 positions agree with TRBD2. V lost 0 bases to trimming and J lost 1 base; unmatched junction nucleotides: 23. CDR3 size: 23 residues. The V gene's germline CDR1 is SQVTM and CDR2 ANQGSEA. CDR3 protein: CSVEDPARIASGRAKRGTDTQYF. DNA of the CDR3: TGCAGCGTTGAAGATCCGGCCCGAATCGCTAGCGGGAGGGCGAAGAGGGGCACAGATACGCAGTATTTT.

V usage is TRBV19 and J usage is TRBJ2-7; a weak D match, TRBD2 (5 bases). There are 14 residues in the CDR3. Germline-derived CDR1 and CDR2 are LNHDA and SQIVND (reference sequence). V was shortened by 4 bases and J by 4 bases, with 14 bases between the two germline ends. DNA for the CDR3: TGTGCCAGTAGTAGCGGACTCTCGGGATACGAGCAGTACTTC. This gives the protein CASSSGLSGYEQYF.